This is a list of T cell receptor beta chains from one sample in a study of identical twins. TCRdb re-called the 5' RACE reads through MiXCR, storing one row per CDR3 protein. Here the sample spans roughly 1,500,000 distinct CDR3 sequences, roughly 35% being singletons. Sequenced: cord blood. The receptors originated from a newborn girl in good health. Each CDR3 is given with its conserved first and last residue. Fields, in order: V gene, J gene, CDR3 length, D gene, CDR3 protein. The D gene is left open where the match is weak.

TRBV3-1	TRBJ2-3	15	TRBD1	CASSPQDRRTDTQYF
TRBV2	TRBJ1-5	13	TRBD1	CASRAGGGQPQHF
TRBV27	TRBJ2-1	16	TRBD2	CASRPETSGRSDEQFF
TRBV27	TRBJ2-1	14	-	CASSPRDHYNEQFF
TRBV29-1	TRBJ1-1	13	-	CSGAEVSNTEAFF
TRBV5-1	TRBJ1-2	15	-	CASSSAGGPIYGYTF
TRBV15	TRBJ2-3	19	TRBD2	CATSREVLAGVTSTDTQYF
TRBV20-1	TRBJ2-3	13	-	CSARPLLADTQYF
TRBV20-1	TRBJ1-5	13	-	CSASSTSLGPQHF
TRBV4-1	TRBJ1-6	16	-	CASSQESEIYNSPLHF
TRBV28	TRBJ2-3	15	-	CATLPGHSSTDTQYF
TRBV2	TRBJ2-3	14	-	CASKERGGTDTQYF
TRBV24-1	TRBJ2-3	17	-	CATSDFRTTRGTDTQYF
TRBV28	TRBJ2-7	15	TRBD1	CASSLWTGGYNEQYF
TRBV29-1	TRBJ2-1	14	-	CSVATVGPHNEQFF
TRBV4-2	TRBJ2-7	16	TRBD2	CASSQDRTLAVYEQYF
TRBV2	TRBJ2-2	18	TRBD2	CASRGRRLAGSDTGELFF
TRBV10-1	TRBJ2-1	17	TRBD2	CASSELASGGFYNEQFF
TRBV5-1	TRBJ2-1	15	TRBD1	CASSLGQGFYNEQFF
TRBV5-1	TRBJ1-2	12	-	CASSLDLLGYTF
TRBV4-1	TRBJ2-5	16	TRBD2	CASSQVGGLAQETQYF
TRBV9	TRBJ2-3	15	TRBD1	CASSVADRVVGTQYF
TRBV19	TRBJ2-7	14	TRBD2	CASKIGGDYYEQYF
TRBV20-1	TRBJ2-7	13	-	CSASPTRRYEQYF
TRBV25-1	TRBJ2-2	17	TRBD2	CASSEYRPSGNTGELFF
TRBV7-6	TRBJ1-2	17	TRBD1	CASSLRDGTGGPYGYTF
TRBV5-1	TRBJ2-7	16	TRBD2	CASSFLGRGNTYEQYF
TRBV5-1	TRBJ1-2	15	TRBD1	CASSWGTGATYGYTF
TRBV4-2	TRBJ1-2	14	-	CASSLDYLGYGYTF
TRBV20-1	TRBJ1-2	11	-	CSARGEEGYTF
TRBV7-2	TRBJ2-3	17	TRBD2	CASSPWGTSLVRDTQYF
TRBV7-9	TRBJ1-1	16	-	CASSLARNSMNTEAFF
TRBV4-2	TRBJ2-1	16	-	CASSQERDFSYNEQFF
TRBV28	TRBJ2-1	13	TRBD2	CASSGSGKNEQFF
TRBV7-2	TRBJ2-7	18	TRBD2	CASSLAWGLAGISYEQYF
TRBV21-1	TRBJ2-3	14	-	CASSKAASTDTQYF
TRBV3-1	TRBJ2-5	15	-	CASSGGSGLWETQYF
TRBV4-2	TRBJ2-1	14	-	CASSQSPGYNEQFF
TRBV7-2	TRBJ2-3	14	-	CASSLVANTDTQYF
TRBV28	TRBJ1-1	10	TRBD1	CATADREAFF
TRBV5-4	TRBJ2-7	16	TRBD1	CASSVLDRASSYEQYF
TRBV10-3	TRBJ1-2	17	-	CAISESGGACRGNGYTF
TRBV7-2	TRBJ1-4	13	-	CASSLGVDEKLFF
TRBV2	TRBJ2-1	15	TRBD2	CASSAGGGVYNEQFF
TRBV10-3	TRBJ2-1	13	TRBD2	CAGGASGYNEQFF
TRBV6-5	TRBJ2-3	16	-	CASSCSGGTSTDTQYF
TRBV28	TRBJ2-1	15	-	CASSLIQSSYNEQFF
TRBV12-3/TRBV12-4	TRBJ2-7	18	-	CASSLGTLVTPQPYEQYF
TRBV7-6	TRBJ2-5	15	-	CASSSQTHPGETQYF
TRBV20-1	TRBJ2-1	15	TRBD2	CGARNSGRAVDEQFF
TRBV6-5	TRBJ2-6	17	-	CASSFRGSSSGANVLTF
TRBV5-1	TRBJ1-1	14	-	CASSCYRGNTEAFF
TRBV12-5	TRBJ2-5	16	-	CASGLVLGREGETQYF